This T cell receptor beta chain appears in the sequencing data of a study of T cell changes during pregnancy in multiple sclerosis. TCRdb's table, derived via immunoSEQ multiplex PCR, lists solely in-frame clones and lacks some. This sample has about 53,000 clones; around 90% occur once, and the top ten carry roughly 0.47%. This receptor was identified in a female donor with multiple sclerosis, enrolled in a pregnancy study. The material sequenced was CD4+ T cells from peripheral blood mononuclear cells, taken in the third trimester of pregnancy.

CDR3: CASSEANSPLHF. The CDR3 region has the DNA TGTGCCAGCAGTGAAGCGAATTCACCCCTCCACTTT. The V and J genes are TRBV25-1 and TRBJ1-6, with D hard to call. Trimming removed 2 bases at V and 7 bases at J, with 3 bases between. CDR3 length equals 12 residues. Germline assignment: CDR1 MGHDK and CDR2 SYGVNS.